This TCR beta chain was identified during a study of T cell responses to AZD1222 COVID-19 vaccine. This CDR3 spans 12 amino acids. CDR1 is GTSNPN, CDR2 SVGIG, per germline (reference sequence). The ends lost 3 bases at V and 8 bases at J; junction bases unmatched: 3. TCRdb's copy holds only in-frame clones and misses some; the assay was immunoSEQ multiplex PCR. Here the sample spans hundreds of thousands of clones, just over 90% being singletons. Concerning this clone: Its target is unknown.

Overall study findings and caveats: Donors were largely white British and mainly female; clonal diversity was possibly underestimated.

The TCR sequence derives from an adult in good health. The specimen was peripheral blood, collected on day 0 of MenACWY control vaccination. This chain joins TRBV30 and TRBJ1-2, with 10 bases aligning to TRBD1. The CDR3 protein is CAWSRDRGGYTF. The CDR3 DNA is TGTGCCTGGAGCCGGGACAGGGGAGGCTACACCTTC.